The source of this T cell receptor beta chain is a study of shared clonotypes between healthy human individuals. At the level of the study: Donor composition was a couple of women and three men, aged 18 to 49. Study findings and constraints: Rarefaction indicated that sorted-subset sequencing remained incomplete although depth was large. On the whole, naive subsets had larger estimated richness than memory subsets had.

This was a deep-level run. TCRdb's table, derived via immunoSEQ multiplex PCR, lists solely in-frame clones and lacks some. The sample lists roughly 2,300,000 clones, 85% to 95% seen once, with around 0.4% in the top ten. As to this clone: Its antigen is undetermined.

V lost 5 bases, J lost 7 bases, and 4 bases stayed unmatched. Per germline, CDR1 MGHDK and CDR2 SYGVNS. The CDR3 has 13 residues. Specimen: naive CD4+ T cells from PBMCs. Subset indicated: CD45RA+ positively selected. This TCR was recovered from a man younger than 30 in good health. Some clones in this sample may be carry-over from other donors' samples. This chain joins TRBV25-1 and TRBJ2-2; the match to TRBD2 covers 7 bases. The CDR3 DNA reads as TGTGCCAGCAGTCCGCGGGGGAGCGGGGAGCTGTTTTTT. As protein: CASSPRGSGELFF. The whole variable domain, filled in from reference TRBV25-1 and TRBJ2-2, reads EADIYQTPRYLVIGTGKKITLECSQTMGHDKMYWYQQDPGMELHLIHYSYGVNSTEKGDLSSESTVSRIRTEHFPLTLESARPSHTSQYLCASSPRGSGELFFGEGSRLTVL.